This entry describes one T cell receptor beta chain. The table lists this clonotype with many counts. Which antigen it targets is not known. No base qualities exist here, and no much larger clone lies one base off it. These data come from a study of T-cell reconstitution after alpha-beta-depleted transplantation in children (dated by TCRdb to the mid-2010s). The study in broad terms: The study quantitatively tracked T-cell immune reconstitution after TCRalphabeta/CD19-depleted allogeneic hematopoietic cell transplantation in children using TCR repertoire profiling.

The junction carries 16 bases between V and J, which are trimmed by 7 bases and 15 bases respectively. Reading the germline V gene gives CDR1 SQVTM and CDR2 ANQGSEA. The CDR3 runs 10 residues from the cysteine to the phenylalanine. Left in the record is the CDR3 DNA by itself, 30 bases read in frame from the first base. The sample's treatment or condition label, in plain terms: allogeneic hematopoietic cell transplantation with graft depleted of TCRalphabeta T cells and CD19 B cells. The transplant recipients were children given TCRalphabeta/CD19-depleted allogeneic hematopoietic cell grafts. The library was built by means of PCR. The instrument given in TCRdb is Illumina HiSeq 2500. TCR libraries were prepared with molecular barcoding, using unique molecular identifiers to normalize TCRbeta repertoire quantification. TCRdb reanalyzed the raw reads on its own, using fastp at Q25 for trimming and MiXCR for clone calling, and kept in-frame beta chains. All rows with the same CDR3 protein become a single entry with the most common DNA and genes. The sample table records some 600,000 distinct CDR3 sequences; over 10% of these occur just once. 2.2% of the sample rests with the top ten.

Overall results and qualifications from the work: The apparently early alphabetaT-cell count recovery about two months after transplant was reportedly dependent on only several hundred rapidly expanded clones derived from non-depleted graft cells. In some patients, high TCRbeta diversity at day 60 was attributed to recipient T cells and intrathymic progenitors that had survived conditioning. Over subsequent months, a decline in hyperexpanded clone frequencies was noted, and after one year, T-cell counts and TCRbeta diversity were mostly ascribed to newly produced T cells.

The clonotype originates from a male patient aged 5 to 17 who had a stem cell transplant for acute myeloid leukemia, so the T cells may come from the graft donor. The V gene is TRBV29-1 and the J gene is TRBJ2-1, and TRBD1 may be the D gene, going by 6 matching bases. Sequenced material: PBMCs, mostly from graft donor cells, taken 360 days after TCRalphabeta/CD19-depleted stem cell transplant. The CDR3 protein sequence reads: CSASGSGVFF. DNA sequence: TGCAGCGCTTCAGGGTCAGGGGTGTTCTTC.